What follows are 11 T cell receptor beta chains derived from one specimen sequenced in a study of shared clonotypes between healthy human individuals. Some clones are missing from TCRdb's copy, which holds only in-frame ones; the method was immunoSEQ multiplex PCR. The sample has over a million clones; 95% to 97% are singletons. The sample consisted of naive CD4+ T cells sorted from blood. Subset defined: CD45RA+ positively selected. These receptors came from a man in his thirties or forties in good health.

This sequence joins TRBV6-5 and TRBJ2-5; D gene uncertain. Trimming stripped 6 bases from V and 5 bases from J, with 13 bases between. Germline-derived CDR1 and CDR2 are MNHEY and SVGAGI. This CDR3 is 13 amino acids long. CDR3 residues: CASRPGLWETQYF. CDR3 DNA: TGTGCCAGCAGGCCGGGTCTATGGGAGACCCAGTACTTC.

V and J are TRBV12-2 and TRBJ2-2; the table's D call TRBD1 went unverified against the DNA. TRBV12-2 is a pseudogene segment. CDR3 length equals 17 residues. The CDR3 protein is CASRLAHTGSENGELFF. In nucleotides, the CDR3 is TGTGCAAGTCGCTTAGCGCATACAGGTTCCGAGAACGGGGAGCTGTTTTTT.

V is TRBV5-6 and J is TRBJ1-5, with D possibly TRBD1 on 5 matching bases. There are 16 residues in the CDR3. CDR1 and CDR2 from the germline V gene are SGHDT and YYEEEE. Between the trimmed V and J ends, which lost 2 bases and 11 bases, there was a span of 23 bases. DNA for the CDR3: TGTGCCAGCAGCTTCAATCAGGGTGGACGGTACATGTCCCAGCATTTT. Its translation is CASSFNQGGRYMSQHF.

The chain recombines TRBV29-1 with TRBJ2-2, with 7 bases matching TRBD2. Germline V gives CDR1 SQVTM, CDR2 ANQGSEA. V lost 7 bases, J lost 5 bases, and 7 bases stayed unmatched. The CDR3 has 13 residues. The CDR3 here is CSAGEGRTGELFF. The CDR3 DNA follows: TGCAGCGCGGGGGAGGGCCGAACCGGGGAGCTGTTTTTT.

This clone was recorded once. The rearrangement joins TRBV9 to TRBJ1-5; D might be TRBD1 (5 bases). The CDR3 spans 14 residues. CDR1 and CDR2 from the germline V gene are SGDLS and YYNGEE. Trimming took 3 bases from V and 6 from J, leaving 13 bases between them. The CDR3, as DNA: TGTGCCAGCAGCGAGGACGGGGGAGGTCAGCCCCAGCATTTT. Its protein product is CASSEDGGGQPQHF.

The genes are TRBV9 and TRBJ2-2, with D perhaps given as TRBD1 or TRBD2 (6 bases each). CDR3 size: 16 residues. Germline V gene data show CDR1 as SGDLS and CDR2 as YYNGEE. V gave up 0 bases and J gave up 4 bases, with 13 bases separating them. CDR3 amino acids: CASSVGVQGGTGELFF. CDR3 DNA sequence: TGTGCCAGCAGCGTAGGAGTACAGGGAGGCACCGGGGAGCTGTTTTTT.

The rearrangement links TRBV9 to TRBJ2-7; TRBD2 matches 7 bases. Unmatched junction bases numbered 8, after V lost 0 bases and J lost 5 bases. CDR3 length: 15 residues. Germline V gene data show CDR1 as SGDLS and CDR2 as YYNGEE. CDR3 DNA sequence: TGTGCCAGCAGCGTAGGGCTAGCGGAGACCCACGAGCAGTACTTC. Encoded protein: CASSVGLAETHEQYF.

The chain combines TRBV7-3 with TRBJ2-3; D may be TRBD1 or TRBD2 (6 bases each). Germline V gene lookup returns CDR1 SGHTA and CDR2 FQGTGA. V was clipped by 5 bases and J by 2 bases, with 14 bases between them. The CDR3 is made up of 15 amino acids. The CDR3 region is CASSNVGGLTDTQYF. CDR3 sequence (DNA): TGTGCCAGCAGCAACGTAGGGGGACTCACAGATACGCAGTATTTT.

The V gene is TRBV5-1, the J gene TRBJ1-1; D is ambiguous. This CDR3 is built from 15 residues. The V end was cut by 4 bases, the J end by 5 bases, with 18 bases between. Germline V gene data show CDR1 as SGHRS and CDR2 as YFSETQ. The CDR3 spells CASSPSLTAETEAFF. The CDR3 DNA reads TGCGCCAGCAGCCCTTCGTTAACCGCGGAGACTGAAGCTTTCTTT. Full variable domain (rest looked up from reference TRBV5-1 and TRBJ1-1): KAGVTQTPRYLIKTRGQQVTLSCSPISGHRSVSWYQQTPGQGLQFLFEYFSETQRNKGNFPGRFSGRQFSNSRSEMNVSTLELGDSALYLCASSPSLTAETEAFFGQGTRLTVV.

The chain uses TRBV18 and TRBJ2-7, with D possibly TRBD1 on 6 matching bases. The V and J ends lost 1 base and 0 bases respectively, with 22 bases between them. In germline, CDR1 is KGHSH, CDR2 LQKENI. This CDR3 contains 19 residues. CDR3 sequence reads: CASSPLGQTNGFSSYEQYF. CDR3 nucleotide sequence: TGTGCCAGCTCACCACTCGGACAGACTAATGGTTTCAGCTCCTACGAGCAGTACTTC.

The chain has TRBV9 and TRBJ2-1; 7 bases are shared with TRBD2. The V and J ends lost 7 bases and 8 bases, in that order; junction bases with no gene match: 15. CDR1 is SGDLS and CDR2 is YYNGEE in the germline V gene. The CDR3 has 15 amino acids. CDR3 in DNA: TGTGCCAGCTCCTCTGTGGCGGGAGCCTGGGATGAGCAGTTCTTC. This codes for CASSSVAGAWDEQFF.